This entry lists 17 T cell receptor beta chains sequenced from one sample in a study of T cell changes during pregnancy in multiple sclerosis (dated by TCRdb to the late 2010s). The method behind the library was the immunoSEQ multiplex PCR assay. Entries here come from immuneACCESS through TCRdb and include only in-frame sequences with V and J called. Some clones fail to appear in such tables; in the studies checked, an unresolved V gene covers under half of the shortfall, and the cause of the remainder is unknown. For this sample the table gives around 50,000 clones, of which about 90% were detected only once. Clones ranked in the top ten supply approximately 0.58% of the sample. Sequenced here: CD4+ T cells from peripheral blood mononuclear cells, sampled after pregnancy. The receptors shown here come from a female donor with multiple sclerosis, enrolled in a pregnancy study.

The chain carries TRBV9 and TRBJ2-7; tentatively, D is TRBD1 (6 bases). This CDR3 spans 16 amino acids. V gave up 0 bases and J gave up 5 bases, with 18 bases separating them. CDR1 and CDR2 from the germline V gene are SGDLS and YYNGEE. The CDR3 nucleotides read TGTGCCAGCAGCGTAGCCCAGGGGCCGGTGGAGAACGAGCAGTACTTC. The encoded protein is CASSVAQGPVENEQYF.

The CDR3 region has the DNA TGTGCCAGTAGTATAGATCGGGGGGCCGCCAGGTGGGACAATCAGCCCCAGCATTTT. Translating gives CASSIDRGAARWDNQPQHF. V is TRBV19 and J is TRBJ1-5; a possible D gene is TRBD1 (6 bases). V lost 0 bases to trimming and J lost 3 bases, with 21 bases between them. CDR1 is LNHDA and CDR2 is SQIVND in the germline V gene (reference sequence). The CDR3 spans 19 residues.

This chain connects TRBV15 to TRBJ1-6; weak D call: TRBD1 (6 bases). CDR1 is LNHNV and CDR2 is YYDKDF in the germline V gene (reference sequence). CDR3 length: 14 amino acids. Trimming stripped 3 bases from V and 10 bases from J, with 13 bases between. The CDR3 region is CATSRAQGGSPLHF. In nucleotides, the CDR3 is TGTGCCACCAGCAGGGCACAGGGAGGGTCACCCCTCCACTTT.

This clone was observed once. The chain is built from TRBV29-1 and TRBJ2-4; 10 bases agree with TRBD2. The CDR3 length is 14 residues. J lost 6 bases, V lost 8 bases, and 10 bases had no gene match. Germline assignment: CDR1 SQVTM and CDR2 ANQGSEA. CDR3 DNA: TGCAGCTCCCGGAGCGGGGGGGCGGGAAACATTCAGTACTTC. Translating gives CSSRSGGAGNIQYF.

Only one count was recorded for this clone. The rearrangement joins TRBV6-4 to TRBJ2-3, with D perhaps TRBD2 (5 bases). The CDR3 covers 14 residues. V lost 4 bases and J lost 4, with 12 bases in between. CDR1 and CDR2 (germline): MRHNA, SNTAGT. The CDR3 loop reads CASSVVPGADTQYF. The CDR3 region has the DNA TGTGCCAGCAGTGTCGTCCCCGGGGCAGATACGCAGTATTTT.

This chain uses TRBV4-1 with TRBJ2-6; D possibly corresponds to TRBD2 (5 bases). The CDR3 extends over 18 amino acids. V was clipped by 2 bases and J by 0 bases, with 14 bases between them. Per germline, CDR1 MGHRA and CDR2 YSYEKL. The CDR3 loop reads CASSQYFLGSSGANVLTF. CDR3 nucleotide sequence: TGCGCCAGCAGCCAATACTTCCTGGGGAGCTCTGGGGCCAACGTCCTGACTTTC.

The chain uses TRBV30 and TRBJ1-1, with 10 bases matching TRBD1. The CDR3 sequence is 14 residues long. Germline V gene lookup returns CDR1 GTSNPN and CDR2 SVGIG (reference sequence). V lost 4 bases and J lost 2; bases outside the gene matches: 4. CDR3 in DNA: TGTGCCTGGAATAGGGACAGGGGAAACACTGAAGCTTTCTTT. This encodes CAWNRDRGNTEAFF.

A word on this clone: Other nucleotide sequences from this sample produce the same CDR3. This chain uses TRBV9 with TRBJ2-5, with D unresolved. The germline CDR1 and CDR2 sequences are SGDLS and YYNGEE. CDR3 length: 14 residues. Trimming cost V 0 bases and J 1 base, with 7 bases left between them. DNA of the CDR3: TGTGCCAGCAGCGTAGGAGGCGGCCAAGAGACCCAGTACTTC. Translation: CASSVGGGQETQYF.

The chain is built from TRBV28 and TRBJ1-2, with D maybe TRBD1 (6 bases). CDR3 size: 12 residues. Trimming cost V 9 bases and J 2 bases, with 10 bases left between them. Germline assignment: CDR1 MDHEN and CDR2 SYDVKM. For the CDR3, the DNA is TGTGCCAGTCGTAGGGGGAACTATGGCTACACCTTC. Translated: CASRRGNYGYTF.

In nucleotides, the CDR3 is TGTGCCAGCAGCCCCGGGGATTCACCCCTCCACTTT. This translates into CASSPGDSPLHF. The V gene is TRBV6-5, the J gene TRBJ1-6; D gene unclear. V was trimmed by 6 bases and J by 8 bases, leaving 8 bases between them. The CDR3 covers 12 residues. Per germline, CDR1 MNHEY and CDR2 SVGAGI.

This sequence joins TRBV7-2 and TRBJ2-5, with 10 positions matching TRBD2. The V gene's germline CDR1 is SGHTA and CDR2 FQGNSA. Trimming cost V 1 base and J 0 bases; bases outside gene matches: 8. The CDR3 has 18 residues. In nucleotides, the CDR3 is TGTGCCAGCAGCTTAGTCCTTCCTAGCGGGGGCGACCAAGAGACCCAGTACTTC. It encodes CASSLVLPSGGDQETQYF. The full variable domain, its missing parts supplied by reference TRBV7-2 and TRBJ2-5, is GAGVSQSPSNKVTEKGKDVELRCDPISGHTALYWYRQSLGQGLEFLIYFQGNSAPDKSGLPSDRFSAERTGGSVSTLTIQRTQQEDSAVYLCASSLVLPSGGDQETQYFGPGTRLLVL.

This clone was picked up a small number of times. The V gene is TRBV4-2, the J gene TRBJ2-7, with 8 nucleotides matching TRBD2. This CDR3 is 20 amino acids long. CDR1 is LGHNA, CDR2 YNFKEQ, per germline. The J segment lost 0 bases and the V segment lost 0 bases, leaving 16 bases of the junction unmatched. The CDR3: CASSQEVSGLGRLSSYEQYF. The CDR3, as DNA: TGTGCCAGCAGCCAAGAAGTGTCGGGACTAGGGAGACTTAGCTCCTACGAGCAGTACTTC.

The genes are TRBV19 and TRBJ1-5; D is possibly TRBD1 (5 bases). This CDR3 is 16 amino acids long. CDR1 is LNHDA and CDR2 is SQIVND in the germline V gene (reference sequence). V shed 6 bases and J shed 3 bases, with 18 bases lying between them. The CDR3 is CASRAVSVGDNQPQHF. DNA of the CDR3: TGTGCCAGTAGGGCCGTTTCGGTAGGGGACAATCAGCCCCAGCATTTT.

Only one count was recorded for this clone. V usage is TRBV9 and J usage is TRBJ1-6, with D perhaps TRBD1 (6 bases). Germline V gives CDR1 SGDLS, CDR2 YYNGEE. There are 15 residues in the CDR3. Between the trimmed V and J ends, which lost 0 bases and 14 bases, there was a span of 18 bases. The DNA of the CDR3 is TGTGCCAGCAGCGTAGATGGGGGGGCCGCGTCGGCCCTCCACTTT. This sequence encodes CASSVDGGAASALHF.

The chain combines TRBV7-8 with TRBJ2-3; 7 nucleotides align to TRBD1. This CDR3 is 18 amino acids long. Trimming at V came to 5 bases and at J to 3 bases, leaving 17 bases not matched to a gene. From germline, CDR1 is SGHVS and CDR2 FQNEAQ. CDR3 in amino acids: CASSARGRSFGWTDTQYF. CDR3 in DNA: TGTGCCAGCAGCGCGAGGGGGCGAAGTTTTGGATGGACAGATACGCAGTATTTT.

V usage is TRBV7-2 and J usage is TRBJ1-6; 9 bases align to TRBD1. Germline CDR1 reads SGHTA; CDR2 reads FQGNSA. The CDR3 spans 16 residues. The trim removed 5 bases at V and 8 bases at J, leaving 10 bases unmatched. The CDR3 loop reads CASSDRDRVLYSPLHF. The DNA of the CDR3 is TGTGCCAGCAGCGACCGGGACAGGGTTTTATATTCACCCCTCCACTTT.

This chain connects TRBV18 to TRBJ1-4; no reliable D call. V lost 3 bases to trimming and J lost 4 bases, with 12 bases between them. CDR3 length: 15 amino acids. Germline lookup yields CDR1 KGHSH and CDR2 LQKENI. Here the CDR3 reads CASSPKAALNEKLFF. In DNA form, the CDR3 reads TGTGCCAGCTCACCTAAAGCGGCCCTTAATGAAAAACTGTTTTTT.